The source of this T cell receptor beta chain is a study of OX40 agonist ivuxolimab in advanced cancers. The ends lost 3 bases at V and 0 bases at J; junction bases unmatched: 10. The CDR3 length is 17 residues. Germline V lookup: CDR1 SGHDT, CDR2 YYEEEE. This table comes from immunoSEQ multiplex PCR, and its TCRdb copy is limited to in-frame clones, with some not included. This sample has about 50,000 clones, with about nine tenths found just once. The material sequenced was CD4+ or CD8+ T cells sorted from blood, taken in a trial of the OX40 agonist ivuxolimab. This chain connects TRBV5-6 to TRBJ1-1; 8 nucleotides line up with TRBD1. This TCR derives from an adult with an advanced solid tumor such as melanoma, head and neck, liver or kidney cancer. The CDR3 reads CASSSLRQGTMNTEAFF. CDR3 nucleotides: TGTGCCAGCAGCTCCTTACGACAGGGGACCATGAACACTGAAGCTTTCTTT.